Included here is one T cell receptor (beta chain) sequence, with context. The antigen is unknown. The record originates from a study of cytomegalovirus exposure and HLA in healthy donors. Study background: Genotyping of roughly 400 donors showed that approximately 83% belonged to the Caucasian-associated ancestry cluster. Study-wide results and limits: A reported reduction in N-insertions relative to the approximately 600-donor mean was seen in an Asian-associated ancestry cluster in a later analysis. In a later analysis, the majority of CMV-associated beta chains seemingly showed HLA restriction.

The PCR used 60 Vbeta and 13 Jbeta primers. Clones were sequenced by immunoSEQ multiplex PCR, and TCRdb holds only the in-frame ones, with some missing. The repertoire includes about 190,000 clones, more than 70% of them detected once, and around 0.27% sits in the top ten. The sample was PBMCs. This TCR was sampled from a boy between 10 and 17 years old in good health and CMV-seronegative.

CDR3 residues: CASSSYSAQPQHF. For the CDR3, the DNA is TGTGCCAGCAGTTCCTACAGTGCTCAGCCCCAGCATTTT. V is TRBV7-9 and J is TRBJ1-5; D gene uncertain. This CDR3 has 13 amino acids. Germline CDR1 reads SEHNR; CDR2 reads FQNEAQ (reference sequence). Trimming shortened V by 6 bases and J by 6 bases, and 12 bases separated the two germline ends.